The T cell receptor (beta chain) under discussion was sequenced for a study of glioma-infiltrating T cells. Study findings and constraints: Above-expected tissue-blood divergence occurred in all gliomas, most in low-grade ones. Tissue and blood shared very few CDR3 sequences.

The junction had 2 bases not matched to a gene; V was cut back by 1 base and J by 0 bases. The germline gives CDR1 LNHNV, CDR2 YYDKDF (reference sequence). CDR3 length equals 15 residues. This clonotype was seen a few times. What it binds is not known. Amplification of TCR alpha and beta CDR3 regions from RNA used iRepertoire nested multiplex PCR. One-step reverse transcription and amplification started from around 100-400 ng of tissue mRNA or PBMC total RNA. MiXCR, applied by TCRdb to the multiplex PCR reads, yields one record per CDR3 protein. The sample comprises roughly 130,000 distinct CDR3 sequences, more than 20% of which are singletons, and around a quarter rests with the top ten.

This TCR came from a human donor with low-grade glioma or glioblastoma, undergoing nonglioma brain surgery, or in good health (not recorded which). The rearrangement uses TRBV15 and TRBJ2-7, with 8 bases matching TRBD1. Sequenced input: glioma tissue, nonneoplastic brain tissue, or PBMCs (not recorded which). The CDR3 sequence: CATSRGTGYSYEQYV. CDR3 nucleotide sequence: TGTGCCACCAGCAGAGGGACAGGGTACTCCTACGAGCAGTACGTC.